A selection of T cell receptor beta chains follows, all from one sample in a study of blood T cells in healthy people across ages. TCRdb re-called the 5' RACE reads with MiXCR, one entry per CDR3 protein. This table holds around 2 million distinct CDR3 sequences, approximately 39% found once. The sequenced sample consisted of blood. The source of these receptors is a human donor in good health. Each CDR3 is given with its conserved first and last residue. A D gene is named only where the DNA matches it firmly. Size is stated for part of the rows, as once, few or many counts, or as a class when the clone is expanded.

v_call	clone_size	d_call	j_call	cdr3_nt	cdr3_aa
TRBV28	.	.	TRBJ2-4	TGTGCCAGCAGTTTAACTGTCCTGGTGCGAGCCAAAAACATTCAGTACTTC	CASSLTVLVRAKNIQYF
TRBV5-1	few	.	TRBJ1-2	TGCGCCAGCAGCCCGTCGGACACGGCGGGCTACACCTTC	CASSPSDTAGYTF
TRBV19	.	.	TRBJ1-2	TGTGCCAGTAGTATAGTAGCCCTTGGGGCTGGCTATGGCTACACCTTC	CASSIVALGAGYGYTF
TRBV15	.	TRBD1	TRBJ2-5	TGTGCCACCAGCCCCGGGACAGCATCCCAAGAGACCCAGTACTTC	CATSPGTASQETQYF
TRBV4-3	.	.	TRBJ1-2	TGCGCCAGCAGCCGGGGACCCTTCAGTGGGGACTATGGCTACACCTTC	CASSRGPFSGDYGYTF
TRBV5-1	.	.	TRBJ2-3	TGCGCCAGCAGCTTGGAAACTAGCTATACGCAGTATTTT	CASSLETSYTQYF
TRBV12-3/TRBV12-4	.	.	TRBJ2-1	TGTGCCAGAATGGGGGTCCATGAGCAGTTCTTC	CARMGVHEQFF
TRBV20-1	.	.	TRBJ2-3	TGCAGTGCTAGAGAAGGGAGAGATACGCAGTATTTT	CSAREGRDTQYF
TRBV9	.	.	TRBJ1-3	TGTGCCAGCAGCACCCAGGGGCGAAACACCATATATTTT	CASSTQGRNTIYF
TRBV4-1	.	TRBD2	TRBJ2-5	TGCGCCAGCAGCCAAGTTCCTAGCGGGGTAGAGACCCAGTACTTC	CASSQVPSGVETQYF
TRBV29-1	few	TRBD1	TRBJ2-3	TGCAGCGTTGAGTGGAACAGGGGGCTAAAGGATACGCAGTATTTT	CSVEWNRGLKDTQYF
TRBV12-3/TRBV12-4	few	.	TRBJ1-2	TGTGCCAGCAGTCCTATCAGGGGTAACTATGGCTACACCTTC	CASSPIRGNYGYTF
TRBV4-3	.	TRBD1	TRBJ1-4	TGCGCCAGCAGCCAACCACCGACAGGGGACCTGCACCGGGAAAAACTGTTTTTT	CASSQPPTGDLHREKLFF
TRBV6-5	.	TRBD2	TRBJ2-1	TGTGCCAGCAGTTACCGGGGGGGGACGCACAATGAGCAGTTCTTC	CASSYRGGTHNEQFF
TRBV5-1	.	.	TRBJ2-5	TGCGCCAGCAGCACACTCACAGGTCGTCAAGAGACCCAGTACTTC	CASSTLTGRQETQYF
TRBV7-9	few	.	TRBJ2-2	TGTGCCAGCAGAGACGGGGACTCGAACACCGGGGAGCTGTTTTTT	CASRDGDSNTGELFF
TRBV27	.	.	TRBJ1-2	TGTGCCAGCAGTGTCTTCCAGGGTGGGGGCGAAGGCTACACCTTC	CASSVFQGGGEGYTF
TRBV11-2	many	.	TRBJ1-2	TGTGCCAGCAGCTCTGGGGGGGAAGGATCGGGCTACACCTTC	CASSSGGEGSGYTF
TRBV29-1	.	.	TRBJ2-5	TGCAGCGTTGATAACAGCCAAGAGACCCAGTACTTC	CSVDNSQETQYF
TRBV10-3	.	.	TRBJ2-5	TGTGCCATCAGTGGAGGGCCGACAGTAAGGGAGCAGTACTTC	CAISGGPTVREQYF
TRBV20-1	.	TRBD2	TRBJ2-7	TGCAGTGCTAGAGGTGGGGAGACTAGCGGGGATCTCTACGAGCAGTACTTC	CSARGGETSGDLYEQYF
TRBV5-1	.	.	TRBJ2-6	TGCGCCAGCAGCTTTCGGGGAGACGGGGCCAACGTCCTGACTTTC	CASSFRGDGANVLTF
TRBV12-3/TRBV12-4	.	.	TRBJ2-3	TGTACCAGCAGTCGGGACTTCACAGATACGCAGTATTTT	CTSSRDFTDTQYF
TRBV28	.	.	TRBJ2-5	TGTGCCAGCAGTTTTCTAAGACACCAAGAGACCCAGTACTTC	CASSFLRHQETQYF
TRBV29-1	.	.	TRBJ2-7	TGCAGCGTTGAAAACCGCGATGGCAGACCCTACGAGCAGTACTTC	CSVENRDGRPYEQYF
TRBV11-2	.	.	TRBJ2-1	TGTGCCAGCAGCACCAACGTGGCTTTCCAGTTCTTC	CASSTNVAFQFF
TRBV4-1	few	.	TRBJ2-7	TGCGCCAGCAGCCGCATACCGGGACTGACCTCCTACGAGCAGTACTTC	CASSRIPGLTSYEQYF
TRBV3-1	.	.	TRBJ1-1	TGTGCCAGCACCTGGGTTAGGGGCACTGAAGCTTTCTTT	CASTWVRGTEAFF
TRBV2	.	.	TRBJ1-2	TGTGCCAGCAGTGACCGGAATGGGATTCACTACACCTTC	CASSDRNGIHYTF
TRBV5-1	few	TRBD1	TRBJ1-2	TGCGCCAGCAGCAAAAGACAGGGGGCAGACTATGGCTACACCTTC	CASSKRQGADYGYTF